This T cell receptor beta chain was sequenced for a study of blood T cell repertoires in COVID-19. Study information: COVID-19 samples from acute and convalescent phases originated in the United States, Italy and Spain. In each case, the material was cDNA or gDNA derived from T cells, B-cell-depleted T cells, or PBMCs.

Per the original data handling: Using reference gene primer amplification, nucleated cell counts were estimated. This table comes from immunoSEQ multiplex PCR, and its TCRdb copy is limited to in-frame clones, with some not included. V and J calls and clone size follow that table, whereas D and trimming were derived from the DNA. This table has a few hundred thousand clones, roughly 85% appearing once. The source material was peripheral blood. The receptor was derived from a man aged 45-60 years with active or convalescent COVID-19.

The CDR3: CASSQEGASGNTIYF. The CDR3 nucleotides are TGCGCCAGCAGCCAAGAGGGGGCTTCTGGAAACACCATATATTTT. The V gene is TRBV4-1, the J gene TRBJ1-3; the D gene is possibly TRBD1 (6 bases). Germline assignment: CDR1 MGHRA and CDR2 YSYEKL. The CDR3 consists of 15 residues. Trimming cost V 0 bases and J 1 base, with 7 bases left between them.